The 18 T cell receptor beta chains reported below all come from one sample, sequenced in a study of cytomegalovirus exposure and HLA in healthy donors (dated by TCRdb to about 2017). The library relied on the immunoSEQ multiplex PCR assay. For the multiplex PCR, a mixture combining 60 forward primers for TCR Vbeta segments and 13 reverse primers for TCR Jbeta segments was used. Here the immuneACCESS table is served through TCRdb, limited to in-frame sequences with V and J called. Missing clones are a known gap in these copies; in checked studies unresolved V genes cover under half, and the rest lacks a known reason. In this sample the table shows 100,000 to 150,000 clones, around 85% of which occur a single time. The ten largest clonotypes hold roughly 4% of the sample. Material for sequencing was PBMCs. The receptor source for this set is a man between 18 and 29 years old in good health and CMV-seropositive.

In this sample, this clone turned up a few times. The rearrangement uses TRBV7-9 and TRBJ2-3; 11 positions agree with TRBD2. The CDR3 totals 16 residues. The germline gives CDR1 SEHNR, CDR2 FQNEAQ (reference sequence). After removal of 5 bases from V and 4 bases from J, the junction contained 8 bases not matched to a gene. The CDR3 DNA reads as TGTGCCAGCAGCCCAACTAGCGGGAGTGAAGCAGATACGCAGTATTTT. Translated: CASSPTSGSEADTQYF.

This clone was seen a single time. CDR3 sequence reads: CASSSPDRVNTEAFF. The CDR3 DNA is TGTGCCAGCAGCTCACCCGACAGGGTGAACACTGAAGCTTTCTTT. The chain carries TRBV11-2 and TRBJ1-1; 7 nucleotides match TRBD1. This CDR3 contains 15 residues. Unmatched junction bases numbered 5, after V lost 4 bases and J lost 0 bases. Germline V gene sequence: CDR1 SGHAT, CDR2 FQNNGV.

This clone has only a few counts. The chain is built from TRBV2 and TRBJ1-1, with TRBD1 identical over 7 bases. From germline, CDR1 is SNHLY and CDR2 FYNNEI. The ends lost 7 bases at V and 8 bases at J; junction bases unmatched: 7. The CDR3 consists of 12 residues. CDR3 DNA sequence: TGTGCCAGCACCTCGGGACAGTCCGAAGCTTTCTTT. It yields the protein CASTSGQSEAFF.

This chain joins TRBV27 and TRBJ2-7, with 9 bases matching TRBD1. The germline CDR1 and CDR2 sequences are MNHEY and SMNVEV (reference sequence). V shed 4 bases, J shed 6 bases, and the junction held 10 bases outside the gene matches. The CDR3 sequence is 15 residues long. CDR3 loop: CASSSLGTGPGEQYF. CDR3 DNA: TGTGCCAGCAGTTCCCTTGGGACAGGGCCGGGCGAGCAGTACTTC.

The gene calls are TRBV30 and TRBJ1-2; 7 positions match TRBD1. The CDR3 spans 15 residues. The germline V gene has CDR1 GTSNPN and CDR2 SVGIG (reference sequence). V lost 2 bases, J lost 7 bases, and 13 bases stayed unmatched. The CDR3 here is CAWSSSGGIGGGYTF. The CDR3 bases are TGTGCCTGGAGTTCCTCAGGGGGGATAGGGGGTGGCTACACCTTC.

This clone occurred a few times. In DNA form, the CDR3 reads TGTGCCAGCAGCGTCGCCCTTCCCGGGACTAGCGATACGCAGTATTTT. Its protein product is CASSVALPGTSDTQYF. The chain carries TRBV9 and TRBJ2-3, with 9 nucleotides matching TRBD2. The CDR3 loop spans 16 amino acids. J was trimmed by 6 bases and V by 2 bases; bases with no gene match: 10. In germline, CDR1 is SGDLS, CDR2 YYNGEE.

J is TRBJ2-7 and V is TRBV18; no firm D call. The CDR3 is 13 amino acids. With 3 bases removed from V and 3 bases from J, the gap between germline ends came to 9 bases. CDR1 and CDR2 from the germline V gene are KGHSH and LQKENI. The CDR3 spells CASSPESDYEQYF. DNA for the CDR3: TGTGCCAGCTCACCGGAGTCAGACTACGAGCAGTACTTC. Full variable domain (rest looked up from reference TRBV18 and TRBJ2-7): NAGVMQNPRHLVRRRGQEARLRCSPMKGHSHVYWYRQLPEEGLKFMVYLQKENIIDESGMPKERFSAEFPKEGPSILRIQQVVRGDSAAYFCASSPESDYEQYFGPGTRLTVT.

The CDR3 DNA reads TGTGCCAGTACAGGGGGTGGTTCACCCCTCCACTTT. Protein sequence: CASTGGGSPLHF. The chain joins TRBV19 to TRBJ1-6; 7 positions match TRBD1. V lost 7 bases to trimming and J lost 9 bases; unmatched junction nucleotides: 3. The CDR3 is made up of 12 amino acids. Germline V CDR1 and CDR2: LNHDA, SQIVND (reference sequence).

This clone was counted a single time. V usage is TRBV9 and J usage is TRBJ2-1, with 8 bases lining up with TRBD2. This CDR3 region has 14 residues. Germline values: CDR1 SGDLS, CDR2 YYNGEE. J lost 7 bases, V lost 4 bases, and 7 bases had no gene match. In nucleotides, the CDR3 is TGTGCCAGCAGCCCGTCGGGAGGGCAGAATGAGCAGTTCTTC. The encoded protein is CASSPSGGQNEQFF.

V and J are TRBV7-2 and TRBJ1-2, with 8 bases identical to TRBD1. Trimming took 3 bases from V and 4 from J; bases not matched to a gene: 13. Germline values: CDR1 SGHTA, CDR2 FQGNSA. This CDR3 is built from 17 residues. CDR3 in DNA: TGTGCCAGCAGCTTCTCCGGCGGACAGGGATTAATCTATGGCTACACCTTC. Protein: CASSFSGGQGLIYGYTF. The variable domain in full, with the rest retrieved from reference TRBV7-2 and TRBJ1-2, is GAGVSQSPSNKVTEKGKDVELRCDPISGHTALYWYRQSLGQGLEFLIYFQGNSAPDKSGLPSDRFSAERTGGSVSTLTIQRTQQEDSAVYLCASSFSGGQGLIYGYTFGSGTRLTVV.

This clone was seen a handful of times. This chain links TRBV5-5 with TRBJ2-7, with TRBD2 matching over 13 bases. CDR1 and CDR2 from the germline V gene are SGHKS and YYEKEE (reference sequence). J gave up 5 bases and V 0 bases, and 8 bases lay outside the gene matches. The CDR3 length is 17 residues. The CDR3 DNA sequence: TGTGCCAGCAGCTTGGTAATACTAGCGGGGGGGCCCGACGAGCAGTACTTC. Translated, it gives CASSLVILAGGPDEQYF.

Worth noting for this clone: Other DNA sequences from this sample encode an identical CDR3 as well. This rearrangement joins TRBV7-9 to TRBJ2-7, with D possibly matching TRBD1 (6 bases). The V and J ends lost 2 bases and 1 base respectively, with 15 bases between them. Germline values: CDR1 SEHNR, CDR2 FQNEAQ (reference sequence). This CDR3 contains 16 residues. CDR3 in amino acids: CASSLIDRTSSYEQYF. CDR3 bases: TGTGCCAGCAGCTTAATCGACAGGACCAGTTCCTACGAGCAGTACTTC.

The chain uses TRBV9 and TRBJ1-6; no clear D gene. The V end lost 3 bases, the J end lost 8 bases, and 9 bases lay between the germline ends. Germline V gives CDR1 SGDLS, CDR2 YYNGEE. This CDR3 spans 13 amino acids. CDR3 bases: TGTGCCAGCAGCGCTGAGGCATATTCACCCCTCCACTTT. Translation gives CASSAEAYSPLHF.

This chain joins TRBV5-6 and TRBJ2-5; TRBD2 matches at 7 bases. The ends lost 4 bases at V and 2 bases at J; junction bases unmatched: 2. Germline CDR1 is SGHDT and CDR2 is YYEEEE. The CDR3 loop spans 13 amino acids. CDR3 region: CASSPGLQETQYF. CDR3 sequence (DNA): TGTGCCAGCAGCCCGGGACTACAAGAGACCCAGTACTTC.

The chain couples TRBV5-5 to TRBJ2-7, with 8 positions matching TRBD2. Trimming at V came to 1 base and at J to 3 bases, leaving 3 bases not matched to a gene. Germline V gives CDR1 SGHKS, CDR2 YYEKEE (reference sequence). The CDR3 totals 14 residues. CDR3 region: CASSLTSGYYEQYF. The CDR3 nucleotides are TGTGCCAGCAGCTTGACTAGCGGATACTACGAGCAGTACTTC.

The chain couples TRBV30 to TRBJ1-3; D is possibly TRBD1 (5 bases). The CDR3 consists of 14 residues. Trimming left V 7 bases short and J 0 bases short, with 13 bases between. In germline, CDR1 is GTSNPN, CDR2 SVGIG (reference sequence). For the CDR3, the DNA is TGTGCCTCCGAACCCAGGGTCTCTGGAAACACCATATATTTT. This translates into CASEPRVSGNTIYF.

This clone is a singleton in its sample. V usage is TRBV13 and J usage is TRBJ2-7; TRBD2 matches at 7 bases. Germline V CDR1 and CDR2: PRHDT, FYEKMQ (reference sequence). The CDR3 runs to 15 residues. The J segment lost 0 bases and the V segment lost 1 base, leaving 3 bases of the junction unmatched. The CDR3 region is CASSLEREGSYEQYF. The DNA for the CDR3 is TGTGCCAGCAGCTTAGAGAGGGAGGGCTCCTACGAGCAGTACTTC.

Only one count was recorded for this clone. The chain carries TRBV11-3 and TRBJ2-3; the D is unclear. Germline CDR1 is SGHNT and CDR2 is YENEEA. Trimming stripped 0 bases from V and 4 bases from J, with 5 bases between. The CDR3 sequence is 13 residues long. CDR3 in amino acids: CASSLEGADTQYF. DNA for the CDR3: TGTGCCAGCAGCTTAGAGGGCGCAGATACGCAGTATTTT.